This TCR beta chain emerged from a study of breast tumors, draining lymph nodes, adjacent tissues. The study, taken as a whole, reports: Tumor and nontumor repertoires were significantly more similar in luminal-like than in basal-like breast cancer. That most tumor T cells come from lymph nodes remained unproven. Tumor TCR diversity was below lymph nodes but above nontumor tissue. The data were judged consistent with most tumor T cells coming from lymph node and expanding in tumor.

This clonotype was seen repeatedly, ten times or more. Its matching antigen is unknown. The CDR3 runs to 15 residues. Germline V CDR1 and CDR2: SGHRS, YFSETQ. V was clipped by 4 bases and J by 5 bases; unmatched bases: 7. TCRdb recomputed calls from the multiplex PCR reads with MiXCR, one row per CDR3 protein. The profile shows approximately 300,000 distinct CDR3 sequences, 30% of them singletons. Axillary draining lymph nodes of breast cancer patients supplied the node samples. The clonotype originates from a female donor with breast cancer. Some clones in this sample may be carry-over from other donors' samples. The chain recombines TRBV5-1 with TRBJ2-1; 9 bases are shared with TRBD2. The sequenced sample consisted of axillary lymph node tissue. As DNA, the CDR3 is TGCGCCAGCAGCCTACTAGCGGGTAACCACAATGAGCAGTTCTTC. As protein: CASSLLAGNHNEQFF.